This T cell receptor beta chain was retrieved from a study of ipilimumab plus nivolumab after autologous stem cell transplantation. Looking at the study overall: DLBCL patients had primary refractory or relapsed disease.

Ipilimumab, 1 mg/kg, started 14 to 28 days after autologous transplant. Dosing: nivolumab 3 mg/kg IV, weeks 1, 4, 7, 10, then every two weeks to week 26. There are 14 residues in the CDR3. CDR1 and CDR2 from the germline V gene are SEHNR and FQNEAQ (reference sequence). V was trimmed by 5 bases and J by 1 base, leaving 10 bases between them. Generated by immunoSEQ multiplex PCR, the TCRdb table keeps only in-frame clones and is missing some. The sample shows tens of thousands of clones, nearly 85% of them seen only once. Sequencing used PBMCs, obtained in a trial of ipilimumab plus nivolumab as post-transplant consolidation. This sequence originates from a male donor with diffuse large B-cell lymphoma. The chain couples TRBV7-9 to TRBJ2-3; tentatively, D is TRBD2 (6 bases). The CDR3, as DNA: TGTGCCAGCAGCATTAGCGGCCGCACAGATACGCAGTATTTT. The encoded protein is CASSISGRTDTQYF.